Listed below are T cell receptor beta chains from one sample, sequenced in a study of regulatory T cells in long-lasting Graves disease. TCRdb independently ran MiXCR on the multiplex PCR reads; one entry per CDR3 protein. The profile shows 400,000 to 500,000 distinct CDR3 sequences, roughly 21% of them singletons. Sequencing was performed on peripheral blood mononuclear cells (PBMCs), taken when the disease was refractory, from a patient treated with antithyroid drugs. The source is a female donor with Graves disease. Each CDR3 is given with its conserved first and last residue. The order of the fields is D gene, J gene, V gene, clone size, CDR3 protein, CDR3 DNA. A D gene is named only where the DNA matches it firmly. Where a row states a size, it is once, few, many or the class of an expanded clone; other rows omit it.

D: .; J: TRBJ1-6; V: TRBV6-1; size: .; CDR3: CASSPTGRGSPLHF; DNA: TGTGCCAGCAGTCCCACCGGGAGAGGATCACCCCTCCACTTT
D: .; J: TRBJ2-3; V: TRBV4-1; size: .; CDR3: CASSQAPGTDTQYF; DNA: TGCGCCAGCAGCCAAGCCCCCGGTACAGATACGCAGTATTTT
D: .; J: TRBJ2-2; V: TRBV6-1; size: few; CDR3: CASSHSPGVAGELFF; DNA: TGTGCCAGCAGTCACTCTCCGGGGGTCGCCGGGGAGCTGTTTTTT
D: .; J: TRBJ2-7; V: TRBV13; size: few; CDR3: CASSPWDRSMVYEQYF; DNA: TGTGCCAGCAGCCCCTGGGATAGGAGCATGGTCTACGAGCAGTACTTC
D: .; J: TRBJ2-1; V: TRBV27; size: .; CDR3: CASSPGTTYNEQFF; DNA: TGTGCCAGCAGTCCCGGGACAACTTACAATGAGCAGTTCTTC
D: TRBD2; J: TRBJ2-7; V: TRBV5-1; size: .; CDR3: CVSSRLAGGSYEQYF; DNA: TGCGTCAGCAGCCGACTAGCGGGAGGATCCTACGAGCAGTACTTC
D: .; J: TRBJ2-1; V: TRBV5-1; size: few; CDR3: CASSLETQRYNEQFF; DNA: TGCGCCAGCAGCTTGGAGACACAGAGATACAATGAGCAGTTCTTC
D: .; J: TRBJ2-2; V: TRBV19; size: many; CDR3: CASSPPGRTGELFF; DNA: TGTGCCAGCAGCCCTCCGGGTCGGACCGGGGAGCTGTTTTTT
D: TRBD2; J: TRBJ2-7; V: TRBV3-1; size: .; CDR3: CASSQASGESYEQYF; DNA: TGTGCCAGCAGCCAGGCTAGCGGGGAGAGCTACGAGCAGTACTTC
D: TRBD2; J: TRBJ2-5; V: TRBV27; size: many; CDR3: CASSLRSVGGQETQYF; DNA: TGTGCCAGCAGCCTCCGTAGTGTGGGAGGGCAAGAGACCCAGTACTTC
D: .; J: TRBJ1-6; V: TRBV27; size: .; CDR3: CASSILGNNSPLHF; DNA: TGTGCCAGCAGTATCCTGGGGAATAATTCACCCCTCCACTTT
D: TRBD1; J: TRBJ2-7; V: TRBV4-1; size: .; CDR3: CASSRQVRQGSSYEQYF; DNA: TGCGCCAGCAGCCGACAAGTCCGACAGGGGAGCTCCTACGAGCAGTACTTC
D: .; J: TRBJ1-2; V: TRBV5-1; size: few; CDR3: CASSLPDRGYTF; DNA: TGCGCCAGCAGCTTGCCCGACCGTGGCTACACCTTC
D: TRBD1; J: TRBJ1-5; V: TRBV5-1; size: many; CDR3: CASSATGMGQPQHF; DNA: TGCGCCAGCAGCGCGACAGGGATGGGTCAGCCCCAGCATTTT
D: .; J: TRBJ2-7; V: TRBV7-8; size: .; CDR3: CASSLEVGAGLYEQYF; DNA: TGTGCCAGCAGCCTGGAGGTCGGGGCAGGGCTTTACGAGCAGTACTTC
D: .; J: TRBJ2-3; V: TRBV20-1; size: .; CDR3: CSVADRGTDTQYF; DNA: TGCAGTGTAGCCGATAGGGGCACAGATACGCAGTATTTT
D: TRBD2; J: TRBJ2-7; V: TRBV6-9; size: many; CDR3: CASSYSRLAGGPSFYEQYF; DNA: TGTGCCAGCAGTTACTCTCGTCTAGCGGGAGGGCCATCATTTTACGAGCAGTACTTC
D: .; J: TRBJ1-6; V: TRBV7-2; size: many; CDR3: CASSFETGSNSPLHF; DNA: TGTGCCAGCAGCTTCGAAACAGGAAGTAATTCACCCCTCCACTTT
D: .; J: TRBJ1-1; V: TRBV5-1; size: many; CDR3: CASSIRTPNTEAFF; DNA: TGCGCCAGCAGCATTAGGACACCGAACACTGAAGCTTTCTTT
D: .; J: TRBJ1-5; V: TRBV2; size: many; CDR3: CASSESGVSQPQHF; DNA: TGTGCCAGCAGTGAATCGGGGGTATCCCAGCCCCAGCATTTT
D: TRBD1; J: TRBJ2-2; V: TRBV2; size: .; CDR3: CASGRDRGGTGELFF; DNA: TGTGCCAGCGGCCGGGACAGGGGTGGGACCGGGGAGCTGTTTTTT
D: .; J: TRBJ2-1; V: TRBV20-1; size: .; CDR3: CSAGTYNEQFF; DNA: TGCAGTGCAGGTACCTACAATGAGCAGTTCTTC
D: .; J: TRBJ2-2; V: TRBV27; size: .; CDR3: CTTRGKRTGELFF; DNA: TGTACCACCCGGGGTAAACGCACCGGGGAGCTGTTTTTT
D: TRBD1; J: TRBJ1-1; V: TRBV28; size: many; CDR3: CASSLSGQGRLGTEAFF; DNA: TGTGCCAGCAGTTTATCGGGACAGGGAAGGTTGGGCACTGAAGCTTTCTTT
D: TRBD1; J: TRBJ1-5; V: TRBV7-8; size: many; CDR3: CASSPARQGRVPQHF; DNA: TGTGCCAGCAGCCCCGCCCGACAGGGAAGAGTGCCCCAGCATTTT
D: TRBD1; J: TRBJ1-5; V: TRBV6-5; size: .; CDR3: CASSLGRQGAQPQHF; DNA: TGTGCCAGCAGTTTGGGCCGACAGGGGGCCCAGCCCCAGCATTTT
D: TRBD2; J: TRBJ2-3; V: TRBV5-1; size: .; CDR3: CASSLGLAGGYADTQYF; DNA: TGCGCCAGCAGCCTCGGACTAGCGGGAGGGTACGCAGATACGCAGTATTTT
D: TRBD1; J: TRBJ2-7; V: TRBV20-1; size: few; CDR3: CSASGGTGLDEQYF; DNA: TGCAGTGCTAGTGGGGGGACAGGGTTAGACGAGCAGTACTTC
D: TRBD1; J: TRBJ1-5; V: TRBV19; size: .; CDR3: CASRQGGTGGFQPQHF; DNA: TGTGCCAGTAGGCAAGGCGGGACAGGGGGCTTTCAGCCCCAGCATTTT
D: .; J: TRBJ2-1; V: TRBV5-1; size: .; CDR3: CASSLDNRAIDEQFF; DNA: TGCGCCAGCAGCTTGGATAACAGGGCGATCGATGAGCAGTTCTTC
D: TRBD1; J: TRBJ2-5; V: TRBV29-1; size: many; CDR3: CSALDRGETQYF; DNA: TGCAGCGCCCTAGACAGGGGAGAGACCCAGTACTTC
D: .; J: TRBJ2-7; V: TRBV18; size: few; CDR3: CASSIAGQDYEQYF; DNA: TGTGCCAGCTCAATTGCGGGACAAGACTACGAGCAGTACTTC
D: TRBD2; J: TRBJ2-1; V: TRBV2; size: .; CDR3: CACSLAGPYSEQFF; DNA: TGTGCCTGTAGTCTAGCGGGGCCCTACAGTGAGCAGTTCTTC
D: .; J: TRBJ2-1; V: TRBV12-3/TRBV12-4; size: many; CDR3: CASSQGNEQFF; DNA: TGTGCCAGCAGTCAGGGGAATGAGCAGTTCTTC
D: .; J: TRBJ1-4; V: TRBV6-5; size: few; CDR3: CASSYGDYGNEKLFF; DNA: TGTGCCAGCAGTTACGGCGATTACGGGAATGAAAAACTGTTTTTT